This is a list of T cell receptor beta chains from one sample in a study of blood T cell repertoires in COVID-19. Profiling relied on immunoSEQ multiplex PCR, and the TCRdb table lists in-frame clones only, not all of them. The table records about 85,000 clones, approximately 89% of them present only once. The sequenced sample consisted of peripheral blood. The receptors shown here come from a man between 50 and 59 years old with acute or convalescent COVID-19. Each CDR3 is given with its conserved first and last residue. D genes are given only for firm matches. Expanded clones get a size class; other rows say once, few or many, or leave the size out.

size | J | D | V | DNA | CDR3
. | TRBJ2-3 | TRBD2 | TRBV6-1 | TGTGCCAGCAGTAAAGCGGGGGGGCCGGGGGATACGCAGTATTTT | CASSKAGGPGDTQYF
. | TRBJ1-5 | TRBD1 | TRBV19 | TGTGCCAGTAGTCCGGGACAGGGAGATCAGCCCCAGCATTTT | CASSPGQGDQPQHF
. | TRBJ1-3 | TRBD1 | TRBV7-9 | TGTGCCAGCAGCTTAGGAACAGGGGAAGGAACCATATATTTT | CASSLGTGEGTIYF
. | TRBJ1-2 | . | TRBV4-3 | TGCGCCAGCAGCCAAGAGCCCTCAATACAACAGGGCTCCTATGGCTACACCTTC | CASSQEPSIQQGSYGYTF
. | TRBJ1-4 | . | TRBV7-2 | TGTGCCGGCAGCCAGGTGGGAGCGATGGGGGAAAAACTGTTTTTT | CAGSQVGAMGEKLFF
. | TRBJ1-6 | . | TRBV2 | TGTGCCAGCAGTGAAGTGACTGATAATTCACCCCTCCACTTT | CASSEVTDNSPLHF
. | TRBJ2-5 | TRBD2 | TRBV7-3 | TGTGCCAGCAGCTCTAGCGGCTCTAGGACCCAGTACTTC | CASSSSGSRTQYF
few | TRBJ1-4 | . | TRBV11-2 | TGTGCCAGCAGCTTAGATCGTAAGGGGGAAAAACTGTTTTTT | CASSLDRKGEKLFF
. | TRBJ2-1 | TRBD2 | TRBV11-2 | TGTGCCAGCAGCCCCCGTGCGGGAGGGACAAATGAGCAGTTCTTC | CASSPRAGGTNEQFF
. | TRBJ2-2 | . | TRBV5-6 | TGTGCCAGCAGCTTGGTCGGTCGGACCGGGGAGCTGTTTTTT | CASSLVGRTGELFF
. | TRBJ2-3 | TRBD2 | TRBV19 | TGTGCCAGTAGTGACCCACTAGCGGGAGGGCCCCCAGATACGCAGTATTTT | CASSDPLAGGPPDTQYF
. | TRBJ2-5 | . | TRBV9 | TGTGCCAGCAGCGAGGGCCAGGGGCGAGGGGAGACCCAGTACTTC | CASSEGQGRGETQYF
once | TRBJ1-2 | . | TRBV9 | TGTGCCAGCAGCCGGGACACCACCATCTATGGCTACACCTTC | CASSRDTTIYGYTF
. | TRBJ2-5 | . | TRBV7-9 | TGTGCCAGCAGCTTAGGGGGGGTCCAAGAGACCCAGTACTTC | CASSLGGVQETQYF
. | TRBJ2-2 | . | TRBV18 | TGTGCCAGCTCTAGAGGTGGGGCGACCGGGGAGCTGTTTTTT | CASSRGGATGELFF
. | TRBJ2-6 | TRBD2 | TRBV2 | TGTGCCAGCCGCACTGTCGGGGGGGGCGTATCTGGGGCCAACGTCCTGACTTTC | CASRTVGGGVSGANVLTF
. | TRBJ2-5 | . | TRBV18 | TGTGCCAGCTCACCCGCGACAGTCCAAGAGACCCAGTACTTC | CASSPATVQETQYF
few | TRBJ2-3 | TRBD2 | TRBV2 | TGTGCCAGCAGTGAAGGAAGCCGCTCTAGCGGGCTCAACTTT | CASSEGSRSSGLNF
. | TRBJ1-1 | TRBD1 | TRBV7-6 | TGTGCCAGCAGCTCCAGGGGGAACAACACTGAAGCTTTCTTT | CASSSRGNNTEAFF
. | TRBJ2-5 | . | TRBV28 | TGTGCCAGCAGTTTTGGGGGGTCCCATGCGGGGGAGACCCAGTACTTC | CASSFGGSHAGETQYF
. | TRBJ2-1 | . | TRBV6-5 | TGTGCCAGCAGTTCCCGGTTCGAGCCCTACAATGAGCAGTTCTTC | CASSSRFEPYNEQFF
once | TRBJ1-1 | . | TRBV19 | TGTGCCAGTAGTATAGCCTCTATGGCAAGGGGAACTGAAGCTTTCTTT | CASSIASMARGTEAFF
. | TRBJ2-3 | . | TRBV7-9 | TGTGCCAGCAGCCCACGAGGAGCGGAACTCACAGATACGCAGTATTTT | CASSPRGAELTDTQYF
. | TRBJ2-5 | . | TRBV3-1/TRBV3-2 | TGTGCCAGCAGCCGGACTTCGTACCAAGAGACCCAGTACTTC | CASSRTSYQETQYF
. | TRBJ2-4 | . | TRBV6-1 | TGTGCCAGCAGTGCACAGGGTCGCATTCCCAAAAACATTCAGTACTTC | CASSAQGRIPKNIQYF
. | TRBJ1-1 | . | TRBV6-6 | TGTGCCAGCAGTCAGAACAGGGACACTGAAGCTTTCTTT | CASSQNRDTEAFF
. | TRBJ2-3 | . | TRBV5-1 | TGCGCCAGCAGCCTCGAGAAGCCCACAGATACGCAGTATTTT | CASSLEKPTDTQYF
. | TRBJ1-2 | . | TRBV5-4 | TGTGCCAGCAGCTTGACCGGTAATGGCTACACCTTC | CASSLTGNGYTF
. | TRBJ1-2 | TRBD1 | TRBV2 | TGTGCCAGCAGTGAAACAGGGGCCTCGGGCTATGGCTACACCTTC | CASSETGASGYGYTF
. | TRBJ1-2 | . | TRBV4-3 | TGCGCCAGCAGCCAAGACAGGGCCTATGGCTACACCTTC | CASSQDRAYGYTF
. | TRBJ2-1 | TRBD1 | TRBV28 | TGTGCCAGCAGCCGACTCGACAGGGCCGGCTACAATGAGCAGTTCTTC | CASSRLDRAGYNEQFF
once | TRBJ2-1 | TRBD2 | TRBV10-3 | TGTGCCATCAGTGCAGCGGGAGGTACCAATGAGCAGTTCTTC | CAISAAGGTNEQFF
. | TRBJ2-3 | TRBD2 | TRBV7-9 | TGTGCCAGCAGCCCGGGACTAGCCTACAGCACAGATACGCAGTATTTT | CASSPGLAYSTDTQYF
. | TRBJ1-1 | . | TRBV12-3/TRBV12-4 | TGTGCCAGCAGCAGGGGTGAAGCTTTCTTT | CASSRGEAFF
. | TRBJ2-3 | TRBD1 | TRBV5-6 | TGTGCCAGCAGCTTCGGACAGGGAATAGATACGCAGTATTTT | CASSFGQGIDTQYF
. | TRBJ1-3 | . | TRBV11-2 | TGTGCCAGCAGCTTATCTCCTTTCTTCTCTGGAAACACCATATATTTT | CASSLSPFFSGNTIYF
. | TRBJ2-5 | TRBD1 | TRBV11-2 | TGTGCCAGCAGCTTCACCGCAGGGGGCGGGAAGACCCAGTACTTC | CASSFTAGGGKTQYF
. | TRBJ2-5 | TRBD2 | TRBV4-3 | TGCGCCAGCAGCCAAGCCTTAGCGGGGGGGCAGGAGACCCAGTACTTC | CASSQALAGGQETQYF
. | TRBJ2-1 | . | TRBV7-3 | TGTGCCAGCAGCTTAGGGGCGGGGCGGGCGAATGAGCAGTTCTTC | CASSLGAGRANEQFF
. | TRBJ1-1 | . | TRBV12-3/TRBV12-4 | TGTGCCAGCACCCAGTGGGGCAGGCAAGCTTTCTTT | CASTQWGRQAFF
. | TRBJ2-3 | . | TRBV5-1 | TGCGCCAGCAGCCTCCGCGGGGGCCGCACAGATACGCAGTATTTT | CASSLRGGRTDTQYF
. | TRBJ2-2 | . | TRBV9 | TGTGCCAGCAACCAAGGACAGAACACCGGGGAGCTGTTTTTT | CASNQGQNTGELFF
. | TRBJ1-1 | . | TRBV18 | TGTGCCAGCTCACTTTTCAGGGAATCGAACACTGAAGCTTTCTTT | CASSLFRESNTEAFF
. | TRBJ2-5 | . | TRBV29-1 | TGCAGCGTTCTACTAGCGGGACAGGGGACCCAGTACTTC | CSVLLAGQGTQYF
. | TRBJ1-5 | . | TRBV6-5 | TGTGCCAGCAGTTACGACAGGAGGAGCAATCAGCCCCAGCATTTT | CASSYDRRSNQPQHF
once | TRBJ1-5 | . | TRBV2 | TGTGCCAGCAGGAGCAACGAGAATCAGCCCCAGCATTTT | CASRSNENQPQHF
. | TRBJ1-1 | . | TRBV6-6 | TGTGCCAGCAGCTCCAATAGGGGGAACACTGAAGCTTTCTTT | CASSSNRGNTEAFF
. | TRBJ1-1 | . | TRBV24-1 | TGTGCCACCAGCCGCAGGGGAGACACTGAAGCTTTCTTT | CATSRRGDTEAFF
. | TRBJ2-3 | TRBD1 | TRBV24-1 | TGTGCCACCAGTGATTTCCGGCAGGGGGTAACAGATACGCAGTATTTT | CATSDFRQGVTDTQYF
. | TRBJ2-1 | TRBD1 | TRBV18 | TGTGCCAGCTCACCTCTCAACCCGGGACAGGCCCTCAACAATGAGCAGTTCTTC | CASSPLNPGQALNNEQFF
. | TRBJ1-3 | . | TRBV5-4 | TGTGCCAGCAGCTTGGGACGGAGCTCTGGAAACACCATATATTTT | CASSLGRSSGNTIYF
. | TRBJ2-1 | . | TRBV19 | TGTGCCAGCAAAACGCGGACTCAGTACAATGAGCAGTTCTTC | CASKTRTQYNEQFF
. | TRBJ2-3 | . | TRBV4-1 | TGCGCCAGCAGAAGTAAGGGAGTAGGCACAGATACGCAGTATTTT | CASRSKGVGTDTQYF